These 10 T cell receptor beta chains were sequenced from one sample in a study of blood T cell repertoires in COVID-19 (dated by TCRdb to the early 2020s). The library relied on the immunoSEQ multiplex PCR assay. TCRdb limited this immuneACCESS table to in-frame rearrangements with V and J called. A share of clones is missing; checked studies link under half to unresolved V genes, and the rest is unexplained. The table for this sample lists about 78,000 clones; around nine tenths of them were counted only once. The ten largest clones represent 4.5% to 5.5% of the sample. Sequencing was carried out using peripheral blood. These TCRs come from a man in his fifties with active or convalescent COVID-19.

CDR3 DNA: TGTGCCAGCAGTTCACCGGGACAGGGAAATATGTACGAGCAGTACTTC. Protein sequence: CASSSPGQGNMYEQYF. V usage is TRBV6-2 or TRBV6-3 and J usage is TRBJ2-7; 9 bases agree with TRBD1. The germline CDR1 and CDR2 sequences are MNHEY and SVGEGT. This CDR3 contains 16 residues. V dropped 4 bases and J dropped 4; count of bases not matched to a gene: 11.

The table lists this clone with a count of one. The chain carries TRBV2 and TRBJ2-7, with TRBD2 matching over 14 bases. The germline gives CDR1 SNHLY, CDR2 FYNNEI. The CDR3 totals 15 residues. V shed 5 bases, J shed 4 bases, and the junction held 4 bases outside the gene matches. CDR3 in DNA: TGTGCCAGCAGTAAAAGGACTAGCGGGGGGTACGAGCAGTACTTC. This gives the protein CASSKRTSGGYEQYF.

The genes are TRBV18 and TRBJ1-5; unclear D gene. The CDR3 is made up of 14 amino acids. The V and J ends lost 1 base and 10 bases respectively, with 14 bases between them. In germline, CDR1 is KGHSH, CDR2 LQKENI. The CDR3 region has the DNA TGTGCCAGCTCACCACAAGCGGCCCTGAATCCCCAGCATTTT. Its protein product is CASSPQAALNPQHF.

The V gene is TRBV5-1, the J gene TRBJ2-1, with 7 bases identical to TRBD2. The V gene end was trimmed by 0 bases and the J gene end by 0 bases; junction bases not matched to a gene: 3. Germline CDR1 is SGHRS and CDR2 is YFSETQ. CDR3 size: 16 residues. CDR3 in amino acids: CASSLAGGSSYNEQFF. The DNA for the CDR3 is TGCGCCAGCAGCTTGGCCGGGGGGAGCTCCTACAATGAGCAGTTCTTC.

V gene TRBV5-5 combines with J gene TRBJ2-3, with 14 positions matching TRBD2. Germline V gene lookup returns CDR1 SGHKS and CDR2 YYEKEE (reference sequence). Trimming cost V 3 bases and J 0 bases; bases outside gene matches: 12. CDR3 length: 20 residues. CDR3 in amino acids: CASSSLKTSGGVGSTDTQYF. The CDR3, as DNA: TGTGCCAGCAGCTCCCTCAAGACTAGCGGGGGGGTTGGAAGCACAGATACGCAGTATTTT. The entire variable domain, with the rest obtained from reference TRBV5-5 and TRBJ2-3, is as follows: DAGVTQSPTHLIKTRGQQVTLRCSPISGHKSVSWYQQVLGQGPQFIFQYYEKEERGRGNFPDRFSARQFPNYSSELNVNALLLGDSALYLCASSSLKTSGGVGSTDTQYFGPGTRLTVL.

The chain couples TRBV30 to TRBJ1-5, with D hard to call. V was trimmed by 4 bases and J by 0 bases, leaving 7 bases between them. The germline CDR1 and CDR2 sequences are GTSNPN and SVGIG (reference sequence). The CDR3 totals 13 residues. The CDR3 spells CAWTGFSNQPQHF. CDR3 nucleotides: TGTGCCTGGACAGGTTTTAGCAATCAGCCCCAGCATTTT.

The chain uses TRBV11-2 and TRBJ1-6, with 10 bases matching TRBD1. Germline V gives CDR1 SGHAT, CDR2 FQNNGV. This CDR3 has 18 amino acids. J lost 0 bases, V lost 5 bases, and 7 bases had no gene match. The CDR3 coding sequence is TGTGCCAGCAGCCAACGACAGGGGGCCATCTCCTATAATTCACCCCTCCACTTT. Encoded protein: CASSQRQGAISYNSPLHF. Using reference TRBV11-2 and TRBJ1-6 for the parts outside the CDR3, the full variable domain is EAGVAQSPRYKIIEKRQSVAFWCNPISGHATLYWYQQILGQGPKLLIQFQNNGVVDDSQLPKDRFSAERLKGVDSTLKIQPAKLEDSAVYLCASSQRQGAISYNSPLHFGNGTRLTVT.

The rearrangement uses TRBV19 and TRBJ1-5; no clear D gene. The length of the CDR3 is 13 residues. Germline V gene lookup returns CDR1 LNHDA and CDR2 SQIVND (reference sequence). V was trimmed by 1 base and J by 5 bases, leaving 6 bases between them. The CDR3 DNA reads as TGTGCCAGTAGTATAGTAGGAGATCAGCCCCAGCATTTT. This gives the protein CASSIVGDQPQHF.

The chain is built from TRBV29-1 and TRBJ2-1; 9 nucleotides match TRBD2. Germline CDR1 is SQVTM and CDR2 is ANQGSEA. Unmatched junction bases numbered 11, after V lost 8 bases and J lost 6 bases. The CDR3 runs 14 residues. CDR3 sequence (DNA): TGCAGCCTTACCGCGGGGGGGTCTCGCAATGAGCAGTTCTTC. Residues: CSLTAGGSRNEQFF.

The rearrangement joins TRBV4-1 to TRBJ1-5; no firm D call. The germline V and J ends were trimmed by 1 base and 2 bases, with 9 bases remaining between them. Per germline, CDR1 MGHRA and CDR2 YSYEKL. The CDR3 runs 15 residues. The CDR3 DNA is TGCGCCAGCAGCCAAGGATGGGAGGGCAATCAGCCCCAGCATTTT. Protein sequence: CASSQGWEGNQPQHF.